This T cell receptor (beta chain) is drawn from a study of cytomegalovirus exposure and HLA in healthy donors. This CDR3 has 16 amino acids. V lost 1 base and J lost 0; bases outside the gene matches: 6. CDR1 SEHNR and CDR2 FQNEAQ come from the germline V gene (reference sequence). A multiplex PCR was run with 60 Vbeta primers and 13 Jbeta primers. Only in-frame clones appear in the TCRdb table, and some are missing; sequencing was by immunoSEQ multiplex PCR. The sample records 200,000 to 250,000 clones, about 85% being singletons. The TCR sequence derives from a human donor in good health. The gene calls are TRBV7-9 and TRBJ2-7; 7 bases align to TRBD2. Sequencing was performed on PBMCs. The CDR3 loop is CASSLVSGASSYEQYF. CDR3 nucleotide sequence: TGTGCCAGCAGCTTAGTCAGCGGGGCAAGCTCCTACGAGCAGTACTTC.